This record concerns one T cell receptor (beta chain) sequence. Its matching antigen is unknown. Other DNA sequences from this sample encode an identical CDR3 as well. This sample is part of a study of shared clonotypes between healthy human individuals. Study at large: Aged 18 to 49, the donors were a couple of women and a few men.

Study conclusions and caveats: Relative to memory subsets, naive subsets generally showed larger estimated richness.

Several immunoSEQ plates held equal portions of the genomic DNA taken from each subset. In the original analysis: Junction-only sequences without quality scores came from ImmunoSEQ, so filtering differed. Sequencing was performed with immunoSEQ multiplex PCR; in TCRdb, only in-frame clones are kept and a portion is missing. V, J and clone size derive from that table, while D and trimming were established from the DNA sequence. The top ten hold 0.3% to 0.45% of the sample, which has about 2.3 million clones, roughly 90% seen once. The clonotype was recovered from a man aged 18 to 30 in good health. Some clones in this sample may be carry-over from other donors' samples. The sample taken for sequencing was naive CD4+ T cells from PBMCs. Noted subset: CD45RA+ positively selected.

The CDR3 region is CSVEEGGRDTQYF. CDR3 coding DNA: TGCAGCGTTGAAGAAGGGGGGAGAGATACGCAGTATTTT. This sequence joins TRBV29-1 and TRBJ2-3; possibly TRBD1 or TRBD2 for D (6 bases each). The V gene's germline CDR1 is SQVTM and CDR2 ANQGSEA. CDR3 length: 13 amino acids. Trimming pared 0 bases from V and 5 bases from J, leaving 9 bases between.